A single sample gave rise to the 8 T cell receptor beta chains below, sequenced in a study of radiotherapy plus CTLA-4 blockade in lung cancer. Libraries were prepared by immunoSEQ multiplex PCR; TCRdb keeps only in-frame clonotypes and omits some of them. The sample lists roughly 50,000 clones, roughly 90% occurring once. The input for sequencing was peripheral blood, taken from a patient treated with radiotherapy plus ipilimumab. The receptors originated from a human donor with non-small cell lung cancer whose response to radiotherapy plus ipilimumab could not be evaluated.

V gene TRBV7-2 combines with J gene TRBJ2-4; a possible D gene is TRBD2 (5 bases). From germline, CDR1 is SGHTA and CDR2 FQGNSA. The V gene lost 5 bases and the J gene lost 5 bases, with 13 bases spanning the gap. This CDR3 has 14 residues. CDR3 residues: CASSLSRAENIQYF. CDR3 DNA: TGTGCCAGCAGCCTTTCGCGGGCCGAAAACATTCAGTACTTC.

This chain links TRBV5-6 with TRBJ2-3, with D tentatively TRBD2 (6 bases). Trimming took off 3 bases at V and 0 bases at J, with 8 bases between the two ends. This CDR3 spans 14 amino acids. CDR1 and CDR2 (germline): SGHDT, YYEEEE. The CDR3 nucleotides are TGTGCCAGCAGCTCGGCGGGGAGCACAGATACGCAGTATTTT. The encoded protein is CASSSAGSTDTQYF.

The CDR3 protein is CSVGGTYEQYF. Written as DNA, the CDR3 is TGCAGCGTTGGAGGGACCTACGAGCAGTACTTC. The chain uses TRBV29-1 and TRBJ2-7; TRBD2 is a possible D gene (5 bases). Trimming stripped 4 bases from V and 2 bases from J, with 6 bases between. The CDR3 is 11 residues long. CDR1 SQVTM and CDR2 ANQGSEA come from the germline V gene.

The chain has TRBV5-5 and TRBJ1-1; TRBD1 is a possible D gene (5 bases). The V gene lost 1 base and the J gene lost 1 base, with 14 bases spanning the gap. Germline V lookup: CDR1 SGHKS, CDR2 YYEKEE (reference sequence). The CDR3 loop spans 16 amino acids. The CDR3 spells CASSLSSQAPNTEAFF. DNA for the CDR3: TGTGCCAGCAGCTTGTCATCACAGGCACCGAACACTGAAGCTTTCTTT.

V usage is TRBV28 and J usage is TRBJ1-5; 9 bases line up with TRBD1. This CDR3 region has 18 residues. CDR1 is MDHEN, CDR2 SYDVKM, per germline. The V gene end was trimmed by 4 bases and the J gene end by 0 bases; junction bases not matched to a gene: 10. The chain's CDR3 is CASSSSGQGGYSNQPQHF. CDR3 nucleotide sequence: TGTGCCAGCAGTTCCTCGGGACAGGGCGGATATAGCAATCAGCCCCAGCATTTT.

The chain combines TRBV11-2 with TRBJ1-1; the match to TRBD1 covers 10 bases. V was clipped by 5 bases and J by 10 bases; unmatched bases: 7. The CDR3 loop spans 13 amino acids. Germline values: CDR1 SGHAT, CDR2 FQNNGV. The DNA of the CDR3 is TGTGCCAGCAGCGCGGGACAGGGGTTCGGAGCTTTCTTT. Amino acid sequence: CASSAGQGFGAFF.

J is TRBJ2-7 and V is TRBV27; tentative D call: TRBD2 (5 bases). The germline V and J ends were trimmed by 4 bases and 1 base, with 11 bases remaining between them. This CDR3 has 14 amino acids. Germline V lookup: CDR1 MNHEY, CDR2 SMNVEV (reference sequence). The chain's CDR3 is CASSSTMGSYEQYF. The CDR3 DNA follows: TGTGCCAGCAGTTCGACTATGGGTTCCTACGAGCAGTACTTC.

This chain connects TRBV7-2 to TRBJ2-7; 12 positions agree with TRBD2. Germline loops: CDR1 SGHTA, CDR2 FQGNSA. The CDR3 extends over 14 amino acids. V shed 4 bases, J shed 8 bases, and the junction held 6 bases outside the gene matches. CDR3 residues: CASSSLTSGRKQYF. The DNA of the CDR3 is TGTGCCAGCAGCTCCCTGACTAGCGGGAGAAAGCAGTACTTC.